The 23 T cell receptor beta chains below come from one sample, sequenced in a study of T cell clones after liver transplantation (dated by TCRdb to about 2019). Receptor amplification or capture employed the immunoSEQ multiplex PCR assay. Held by TCRdb, this immuneACCESS table contains in-frame sequences only and omits some clones. Under half of the omission traces to an unresolved V gene where checked; the cause of the rest is unknown. For this sample the table gives roughly 40,000 clones, of which 86% were detected only once. Over 2% of the sample lies in the top ten. The sample here was CD4+ T cells from blood, taken 24 months after liver transplant. These TCRs come from a human patient who received a liver transplant. Once a transplant has taken place, some T cells may be donor derived.

The chain joins TRBV7-9 to TRBJ2-5, with D possibly being TRBD1 or TRBD2 (9 bases each). Germline V gives CDR1 SEHNR, CDR2 FQNEAQ (reference sequence). This CDR3 is built from 15 residues. Trimming shortened V by 7 bases and J by 2 bases, and 17 bases separated the two germline ends. CDR3 in amino acids: CASTLAGQGQETQYF. In DNA form, the CDR3 reads TGTGCCAGCACCCTAGCGGGACAGGGACAAGAGACCCAGTACTTC.

The rearrangement links TRBV28 to TRBJ2-7, with TRBD2 matching over 7 bases. Germline loops: CDR1 MDHEN, CDR2 SYDVKM. The CDR3 is made up of 12 amino acids. The ends lost 7 bases at V and 7 bases at J; junction bases unmatched: 7. The CDR3 loop reads CASIPWGGEQYF. CDR3 in DNA: TGTGCCAGCATCCCTTGGGGAGGGGAGCAGTACTTC.

The chain is built from TRBV19 and TRBJ1-2; D perhaps matches TRBD1 (6 bases). With 7 bases removed from V and 1 base from J, the gap between germline ends came to 10 bases. The CDR3 has 13 amino acids. The germline V gene has CDR1 LNHDA and CDR2 SQIVND (reference sequence). The CDR3 DNA reads TGTGCCAGTACAGGGGTTGATAACTATGGCTACACCTTC. It is translated as CASTGVDNYGYTF.

The chain combines TRBV11-2 with TRBJ1-4, with D perhaps matching TRBD1 (6 bases). This CDR3 is 16 amino acids long. With 2 bases removed from V and 7 bases from J, the gap between germline ends came to 17 bases. Germline assignment: CDR1 SGHAT and CDR2 FQNNGV. The CDR3 here is CASSLLGAVGTEKLFF. CDR3 in DNA: TGTGCCAGCAGCTTACTGGGGGCGGTCGGGACTGAAAAACTGTTTTTT.

The rearrangement links TRBV6-1 to TRBJ1-1, with TRBD1 as a possible D gene (6 bases). V was pared by 7 bases and J by 5 bases, with 20 bases between. CDR1 MNHNS and CDR2 SASEGT come from the germline V gene. There are 15 residues in the CDR3. The CDR3 nucleotides read TGTGCCAGCACCCCGACGGGGGGCGCGGGGACTGAAGCTTTCTTT. It encodes CASTPTGGAGTEAFF.

This clone appeared once. The chain has TRBV7-6 and TRBJ2-2, with D possibly TRBD2 on 5 matching bases. This CDR3 is 16 amino acids long. V was pared by 0 bases and J by 2 bases, with 10 bases between. The germline gives CDR1 SGHVS, CDR2 FNYEAQ. The DNA of the CDR3 is TGTGCCAGCAGCTTAGCGGCCGCGGGTAACACCGGGGAGCTGTTTTTT. Translation: CASSLAAAGNTGELFF.

The gene calls are TRBV27 and TRBJ2-7, with D possibly TRBD1 on 6 matching bases. Trimming shortened V by 4 bases and J by 2 bases, and 15 bases separated the two germline ends. Germline CDR1 MNHEY, CDR2 SMNVEV (reference sequence). The CDR3 totals 15 residues. In DNA form, the CDR3 reads TGTGCCAGCAGTTCTTCCGGACAGCTGACCTACGAGCAGTACTTC. Translating gives CASSSSGQLTYEQYF.

This chain uses TRBV29-1 with TRBJ2-7; 7 nucleotides align to TRBD1. Per the germline V gene, CDR1 is SQVTM and CDR2 is ANQGSEA. This CDR3 spans 13 amino acids. V dropped 7 bases and J dropped 3; count of bases not matched to a gene: 9. This chain's CDR3 is CSASPGGIYEQYF. The DNA for the CDR3 is TGCAGCGCATCCCCAGGGGGAATCTACGAGCAGTACTTC.

This clone was counted between two and nine times. The chain carries TRBV7-6 and TRBJ1-6, with 8 bases lining up with TRBD1. The length of the CDR3 is 14 residues. The V segment lost 3 bases and the J segment 6 bases; nucleotides outside the gene matches: 1. CDR1 and CDR2 (germline): SGHVS, FNYEAQ. The CDR3 region has the DNA TGTGCCAGCAGCTTGGGACAGGTTAATTCACCCCTCCACTTT. Translation: CASSLGQVNSPLHF. The full variable domain, in which reference TRBV7-6 and TRBJ1-6 provide the parts outside the CDR3, is GAGVSQSPRYKVTKRGQDVALRCDPISGHVSLYWYRQALGQGPEFLTYFNYEAQQDKSGLPNDRFSAERPEGSISTLTIQRTEQRDSAMYRCASSLGQVNSPLHFGNGTRLTVT.

The chain joins TRBV7-6 to TRBJ1-1; D unresolved. The CDR3 runs to 14 residues. V lost 5 bases, J lost 0 bases, and 10 bases lay in between. The germline V gene has CDR1 SGHVS and CDR2 FNYEAQ. The DNA of the CDR3 is TGTGCCAGCAGCCCGAGGACTATGAACACTGAAGCTTTCTTT. Its translation is CASSPRTMNTEAFF.

This rearrangement joins TRBV5-5 to TRBJ2-6; D is perhaps TRBD1 (5 bases). CDR1 and CDR2 (germline): SGHKS, YYEKEE (reference sequence). This CDR3 is built from 17 residues. V lost 4 bases and J lost 1, with 15 bases in between. The CDR3 region has the DNA TGTGCCAGCAGCGCACAGGCGCGTCAATCTGGGGCCAACGTCCTGACTTTC. Its protein product is CASSAQARQSGANVLTF.

Only one count was recorded for this clone. Written as DNA, the CDR3 is TGCAGCGTAGCAGGGGGAGGAGGGTACACTGAAGCTTTCTTT. Its translation: CSVAGGGGYTEAFF. This chain joins TRBV29-1 and TRBJ1-1; 7 bases are a match to TRBD1. The CDR3 runs 14 residues. V shed 6 bases, J shed 3 bases, and the junction held 10 bases outside the gene matches. Germline values: CDR1 SQVTM, CDR2 ANQGSEA.

The chain joins TRBV6-5 to TRBJ2-2; D is undetermined. Germline lookup yields CDR1 MNHEY and CDR2 SVGAGI. This CDR3 region has 12 residues. V was shortened by 0 bases and J by 7 bases, with 3 bases between the two germline ends. CDR3 DNA sequence: TGTGCCAGCAGTTACTCTATCGGGGAGCTGTTTTTT. This translates into CASSYSIGELFF.

As regards this clone: The junction departs from the called germline gene at one end, perhaps through a read error. The rearrangement uses TRBV28 and TRBJ2-7; TRBD1 aligns across 8 bases. CDR1 is MDHEN, CDR2 SYDVKM, per germline. The CDR3 is 14 amino acids. CDR3 coding DNA: TGTGCCAGCAGTTTAGTTGCAGGGGGCCTATCCCCGAACTTC. Translating gives CASSLVAGGLSPNF.

This clone is categorized as medium-sized. The chain recombines TRBV2 with TRBJ2-7; D is possibly TRBD1 (5 bases). The CDR3 spans 12 residues. Trimming stripped 8 bases from V and 4 bases from J, with 12 bases between. Per the germline V gene, CDR1 is SNHLY and CDR2 is FYNNEI. CDR3 protein: CASRQGDYEQYF. In nucleotides, the CDR3 is TGTGCCAGCCGCCAGGGTGATTACGAGCAGTACTTC. Variable domain in full (rest from reference TRBV2 and TRBJ2-7): EPEVTQTPSHQVTQMGQEVILRCVPISNHLYFYWYRQILGQKVEFLVSFYNNEISEKSEIFDDQFSVERPDGSNFTLKIRSTKLEDSAMYFCASRQGDYEQYFGPGTRLTVT.

Here the CDR3 reads CASSRDVLSTGGGYTF. Here the CDR3 DNA reads TGTGCCAGCAGTCGCGACGTACTTTCTACAGGGGGTGGCTACACCTTC. V gene TRBV28 combines with J gene TRBJ1-2, with TRBD1 identical over 8 bases. This CDR3 spans 16 amino acids. Looked up from germline, CDR1 is MDHEN and CDR2 is SYDVKM. V shed 5 bases, J shed 7 bases, and the junction held 15 bases outside the gene matches.

This clone appeared a single time. The chain uses TRBV6-6 and TRBJ1-2, with D uncertain. The CDR3 covers 13 residues. CDR1 and CDR2 from the germline V gene are MNHNY and SVGAGI (reference sequence). Trimming pared 0 bases from V and 4 bases from J, leaving 6 bases between. The CDR3 is CASSYSNSYGYTF. The CDR3 DNA sequence: TGTGCCAGCAGTTACTCGAACTCCTATGGCTACACCTTC.

The rearrangement joins TRBV12-5 to TRBJ2-7; D might be TRBD2 (6 bases). The CDR3 runs 13 residues. Germline CDR1 is LGHNT and CDR2 is FRNRAP. Trimming took 3 bases from V and 3 from J, leaving 9 bases between them. The CDR3 bases are TGTGCTAGTGGTTTTTCGCGGGGCTACGAGCAGTACTTC. Its protein is CASGFSRGYEQYF.

The chain is built from TRBV18 and TRBJ2-5; the match to TRBD2 covers 8 bases. Germline values: CDR1 KGHSH, CDR2 LQKENI. The CDR3 totals 14 residues. Unmatched junction bases numbered 10, after V lost 6 bases and J lost 7 bases. This CDR3 reads CASSRRGLERTQYF. In nucleotides, the CDR3 is TGTGCCAGCTCGCGCCGGGGACTAGAGCGGACCCAGTACTTC.

The chain employs TRBV7-2 and TRBJ2-1; no reliable D call. There are 13 residues in the CDR3. V was clipped by 1 base and J by 9 bases, with 10 bases between them. Germline CDR1 SGHTA, CDR2 FQGNSA. The CDR3 loop reads CASSLDPLSEQFF. The CDR3 nucleotides are TGTGCCAGCAGCTTAGATCCGCTAAGTGAGCAGTTCTTC.

The J gene is TRBJ2-3, the V gene TRBV5-5; D possibly matches TRBD1 or TRBD2 (5 bases each). The CDR3 is 17 residues long. V shed 1 base and J shed 0 bases, with 15 bases lying between them. CDR1 is SGHKS, CDR2 YYEKEE, per germline (reference sequence). CDR3 region: CASSLQITGPSTDTQYF. The CDR3 DNA is TGTGCCAGCAGCTTGCAGATTACGGGACCTAGCACAGATACGCAGTATTTT.

This chain connects TRBV7-8 to TRBJ1-5, with D tentatively TRBD1 (5 bases). The CDR3 is 15 amino acids. Between the trimmed V and J ends, which lost 5 bases and 6 bases, there was a span of 17 bases. Germline V gives CDR1 SGHVS, CDR2 FQNEAQ. The CDR3 loop reads CASSGQGQGRQPQHF. CDR3 bases: TGTGCCAGCAGCGGCCAAGGCCAGGGACGTCAGCCCCAGCATTTT.

V and J are TRBV5-4 and TRBJ1-4, with D tentatively TRBD1 (6 bases). The V gene's germline CDR1 is SGHNT and CDR2 YYREEE (reference sequence). CDR3 size: 13 residues. V dropped 4 bases and J dropped 5 bases, with 9 bases sitting between them. CDR3 in DNA: TGTGCCAGCAGCAATGACAGGAATGAAAAACTGTTTTTT. Protein sequence: CASSNDRNEKLFF.